This TCR beta chain was profiled in a study of blood T cell repertoires in COVID-19. In the study's own analysis: Counts of nucleated cells, estimated from reference gene primer amplification, were obtained. Some clones are missing from TCRdb's copy, which holds only in-frame ones; the method was immunoSEQ multiplex PCR. V, J and clone size were drawn from that table, and D and trimming were deduced from the DNA. The sample holds some 150,000 clones, 70% to 80% seen once. The germline gives CDR1 KGHSH, CDR2 LQKENI. The V segment lost 3 bases and the J segment 6 bases; nucleotides outside the gene matches: 8. CDR3 size: 16 residues.

The receptor was isolated from a woman in her seventies with COVID-19, enrolled during active disease. The sequenced sample was peripheral blood. The V gene is TRBV18, the J gene TRBJ1-6; 7 nucleotides agree with TRBD1. The CDR3 DNA is TGTGCCAGCTCACCTATGGGGACAGCCGTTAATTCACCCCTCCACTTT. This gives the protein CASSPMGTAVNSPLHF.